Each of the 30 T cell receptor beta chains below was sequenced from the same sample in a study of OX40 agonist ivuxolimab in advanced cancers. Using immunoSEQ multiplex PCR, the repertoire was profiled, and TCRdb retains in-frame clones only, with some absent. The repertoire holds around 69,000 clones, about 89% seen once, with roughly 4.2% in the top ten. Sequencing used CD4+ or CD8+ T cells sorted from blood, obtained in a trial of the OX40 agonist ivuxolimab. Receptors were obtained from an adult with an advanced solid tumor such as melanoma, head and neck, liver or kidney cancer.

The chain joins TRBV19 to TRBJ1-2; a possible D gene is TRBD1 (5 bases). This CDR3 comprises 14 residues. V was shortened by 7 bases and J by 1 base, with 13 bases between the two germline ends. CDR1 LNHDA and CDR2 SQIVND come from the germline V gene (reference sequence). The chain's CDR3 is CASTIKGVNYGYTF. The DNA of the CDR3 is TGTGCCAGTACCATCAAAGGGGTTAACTATGGCTACACCTTC.

V gene TRBV6-5 combines with J gene TRBJ1-5; TRBD1 might be the D (6 bases). Germline lookup yields CDR1 MNHEY and CDR2 SVGAGI. This CDR3 contains 15 residues. Trimming took 0 bases from V and 5 from J, leaving 11 bases between them. For the CDR3, the DNA is TGTGCCAGCAGTTACTCTTCAGGGGACGATCAGCCCCAGCATTTT. Translation gives CASSYSSGDDQPQHF.

This chain joins TRBV2 and TRBJ1-5; TRBD1 might be the D (5 bases). V gave up 1 base and J gave up 7 bases, with 14 bases separating them. The CDR3 consists of 15 residues. Per the germline V gene, CDR1 is SNHLY and CDR2 is FYNNEI. In DNA, the CDR3 is TGTGCCAGCAGTGAAGTACAGGCCCGGTGGCAGCCCCAGCATTTT. As protein: CASSEVQARWQPQHF.

This chain links TRBV7-8 with TRBJ1-1; D ambiguous. The germline V and J ends were trimmed by 3 bases and 5 bases, with 7 bases remaining between them. The CDR3 is 12 residues long. Germline CDR1 and CDR2: SGHVS and FQNEAQ. The CDR3 loop reads CASSFRQTEAFF. The CDR3 coding sequence is TGTGCCAGCAGCTTTCGGCAAACTGAAGCTTTCTTT.

This sequence joins TRBV6-5 and TRBJ2-7, with D tentatively TRBD1 (6 bases). This CDR3 is built from 13 residues. Looked up from germline, CDR1 is MNHEY and CDR2 is SVGAGI. The V and J ends lost 5 bases and 6 bases respectively, with 14 bases between them. In DNA form, the CDR3 reads TGTGCCAGCAGTATCACCATGGGGGCCGAGCAGTACTTC. It is translated as CASSITMGAEQYF.

This clone was detected once. The J gene is TRBJ2-1, the V gene TRBV2; D possibly corresponds to TRBD2 (5 bases). Germline loops: CDR1 SNHLY, CDR2 FYNNEI. Trimming left V 4 bases short and J 0 bases short, with 13 bases between. The CDR3 covers 16 residues. The CDR3 DNA reads TGTGCCAGCAGTGGATTAGCGATGAGCTCCTACAATGAGCAGTTCTTC. Encoded protein: CASSGLAMSSYNEQFF.

The gene calls are TRBV21-1 and TRBJ1-5. TRBV21-1 is assigned pseudogene status. The CDR3 extends over 17 amino acids. CDR3 coding DNA: TGTGCCAGCAGCAAAGTCCCCCGGGACCCCTTGTCTCAGCCCCAGCATTTT. It translates to CASSKVPRDPLSQPQHF.

This clone was seen a few times. The genes are TRBV10-1 and TRBJ2-5; 12 nucleotides agree with TRBD1. The CDR3 covers 15 residues. Losses at the gene ends were 6 bases for V and 3 bases for J; bases not matched to a gene: 5. Per germline, CDR1 WNHNN and CDR2 SYGVQD (reference sequence). CDR3 in amino acids: CASSPGTGGEETQYF. In DNA, the CDR3 is TGCGCCAGCAGCCCAGGGACAGGGGGCGAAGAGACCCAGTACTTC.

The J gene is TRBJ2-3, the V gene TRBV7-9; 11 nucleotides match TRBD1. The CDR3 is 17 residues long. The V segment lost 5 bases and the J segment 0 bases; nucleotides outside the gene matches: 7. Germline CDR1 and CDR2: SEHNR and FQNEAQ (reference sequence). CDR3 sequence: CASSAPGTGGSTDTQYF. The CDR3 DNA sequence: TGTGCCAGCAGCGCCCCCGGGACAGGGGGTAGCACAGATACGCAGTATTTT.

The chain combines TRBV5-1 with TRBJ2-7, with TRBD1 identical over 10 bases. J was trimmed by 9 bases and V by 0 bases; bases with no gene match: 9. The CDR3 loop spans 15 amino acids. Germline loops: CDR1 SGHRS, CDR2 YFSETQ. The CDR3 here is CASSLVPGQGSLQYF. For the CDR3, the DNA is TGCGCCAGCAGCTTGGTCCCGGGACAGGGGTCATTGCAGTACTTC.

V gene TRBV5-1 combines with J gene TRBJ2-7, with a weak D call TRBD1 (5 bases). Deletions cut 4 bases from V and 7 bases from J, with 12 bases between. CDR3 size: 12 residues. CDR1 SGHRS and CDR2 YFSETQ come from the germline V gene. CDR3 sequence (DNA): TGCGCCAGCAGCCTACCAGGGATGGAGCAGTACTTC. Its protein product is CASSLPGMEQYF. Full variable domain (remainder filled in from reference TRBV5-1 and TRBJ2-7): KAGVTQTPRYLIKTRGQQVTLSCSPISGHRSVSWYQQTPGQGLQFLFEYFSETQRNKGNFPGRFSGRQFSNSRSEMNVSTLELGDSALYLCASSLPGMEQYFGPGTRLTVT.

The chain couples TRBV5-6 to TRBJ2-1, with D tentatively TRBD1 (9 bases). Germline CDR1 reads SGHDT; CDR2 reads YYEEEE. The CDR3 length is 15 residues. V was cut by 5 bases and J by 4 bases, with 16 bases left in between. CDR3 coding DNA: TGTGCCAGCAGTCGGGGGGGACAGGGATACAATGAGCAGTTCTTC. Encoded protein: CASSRGGQGYNEQFF.

The chain has TRBV19 and TRBJ2-7, with D tentatively TRBD1 (6 bases). There are 14 residues in the CDR3. V dropped 3 bases and J dropped 4 bases, with 13 bases sitting between them. Germline V lookup: CDR1 LNHDA, CDR2 SQIVND (reference sequence). Here the CDR3 reads CASSMGAGMYEQYF. CDR3 sequence (DNA): TGTGCCAGTAGTATGGGGGCAGGGATGTACGAGCAGTACTTC.

This clone was recorded only once. The genes are TRBV7-2 and TRBJ1-5, with 7 bases that match TRBD1. V gave up 1 base and J gave up 7 bases; unmatched junction bases: 7. This CDR3 contains 15 residues. Germline assignment: CDR1 SGHTA and CDR2 FQGNSA. In DNA, the CDR3 is TGTGCCAGCAGCTTAGGGGTCCAGGGGGGACAGCCCCAGCATTTT. Its translation is CASSLGVQGGQPQHF.

This chain connects TRBV7-9 to TRBJ1-1, with D perhaps TRBD1 (6 bases). There are 14 residues in the CDR3. Looked up from germline, CDR1 is SEHNR and CDR2 is FQNEAQ (reference sequence). V lost 1 base to trimming and J lost 8 bases, with 14 bases between them. CDR3 residues: CASSLGVGGFEAFF. The DNA of the CDR3 is TGTGCCAGCAGCTTAGGGGTGGGGGGCTTCGAAGCTTTCTTT.

The gene calls are TRBV2 and TRBJ1-1, with D possibly TRBD1 on 6 matching bases. This CDR3 has 12 residues. Looked up from germline, CDR1 is SNHLY and CDR2 is FYNNEI. V gave up 10 bases and J gave up 2 bases, with 11 bases separating them. CDR3 protein: CAINRDNTEAFF. For the CDR3, the DNA is TGTGCCATTAACAGGGACAACACTGAAGCTTTCTTT.

The chain couples TRBV15 to TRBJ2-6; D gene uncertain. Trimming removed 4 bases at V and 0 bases at J, with 7 bases between. CDR3 length: 15 residues. CDR1 LNHNV and CDR2 YYDKDF come from the germline V gene (reference sequence). In DNA form, the CDR3 reads TGTGCCACCAGCATGGGGAACTCTGGGGCCAACGTCCTGACTTTC. The encoded protein is CATSMGNSGANVLTF.

This clone has just a few counts. Its ends do not fully match the called genes, so a read error is possible. J is TRBJ1-2 and V is TRBV30, with no clear D. The CDR3 sequence is 13 residues long. CDR1 and CDR2 (germline): GTSNPN, SVGIG (reference sequence). The CDR3 DNA reads TGTGCCTGGAGTGCCTCCCTTTACCCCACCTCAGACTTC. This gives the protein CAWSASLYPTSDF.

This clone was seen only once. The chain combines TRBV6-1 with TRBJ2-5; TRBD1 matches 7 bases. Germline values: CDR1 MNHNS, CDR2 SASEGT. The CDR3 has 13 amino acids. With V trimmed by 5 bases and J by 2 bases, 2 bases remained unmatched. CDR3 amino acids: CASSFRGQETQYF. The CDR3 DNA is TGTGCCAGCAGTTTCAGGGGGCAAGAGACCCAGTACTTC.

CDR3 loop: CASSGLAGLTGTDTQYF. The CDR3 DNA follows: TGTGCCAGCAGTGGGCTAGCGGGGCTTACTGGCACAGATACGCAGTATTTT. The chain recombines TRBV2 with TRBJ2-3, with TRBD2 identical over 9 bases. CDR3 size: 17 residues. V lost 4 bases and J lost 1; bases outside the gene matches: 9. Germline V CDR1 and CDR2: SNHLY, FYNNEI. Full variable domain (rest looked up from reference TRBV2 and TRBJ2-3): EPEVTQTPSHQVTQMGQEVILRCVPISNHLYFYWYRQILGQKVEFLVSFYNNEISEKSEIFDDQFSVERPDGSNFTLKIRSTKLEDSAMYFCASSGLAGLTGTDTQYFGPGTRLTVL.

The chain uses TRBV10-2 and TRBJ1-4; no firm D call. From germline, CDR1 is WSHSY and CDR2 SAAADI. The CDR3 is 15 amino acids. Trimming left V 0 bases short and J 4 bases short, with 9 bases between. The CDR3 protein is CASSESGAYNEKLFF. CDR3 bases: TGCGCCAGCAGTGAGTCGGGAGCTTATAATGAAAAACTGTTTTTT.

CDR3: CASSLGGQGTIHEQFF. The CDR3 DNA reads TGTGCCAGCAGCTTGGGGGGACAGGGGACAATCCATGAGCAGTTCTTC. The chain combines TRBV5-6 with TRBJ2-1; 10 bases are a match to TRBD1. V trimming: 0 bases; J trimming: 8 bases; junction bases outside the gene matches: 8. This CDR3 contains 16 residues. Germline CDR1 reads SGHDT; CDR2 reads YYEEEE.

The chain joins TRBV19 to TRBJ1-2; D remains unclear. CDR3 size: 16 residues. V was trimmed by 3 bases and J by 4 bases, leaving 18 bases between them. Germline V gene sequence: CDR1 LNHDA, CDR2 SQIVND (reference sequence). CDR3: CASSIIQVSAVYGYTF. CDR3 nucleotide sequence: TGTGCCAGTAGTATTATTCAGGTTTCGGCAGTCTATGGCTACACCTTC.

This clone was seen more than once but under ten times. The chain joins TRBV9 to TRBJ1-2; D is possibly TRBD1 (5 bases). The length of the CDR3 is 15 residues. Trimming left V 0 bases short and J 7 bases short, with 16 bases between. Germline loops: CDR1 SGDLS, CDR2 YYNGEE. CDR3 region: CASSVGGIRRGGYTF. In DNA form, the CDR3 reads TGTGCCAGCAGCGTAGGCGGTATAAGGAGGGGTGGCTACACCTTC.

The chain carries TRBV6-6 and TRBJ2-3; 7 bases are a match to TRBD2. V gave up 7 bases and J gave up 5 bases; unmatched junction bases: 12. CDR1 and CDR2 from the germline V gene are MNHNY and SVGAGI (reference sequence). The CDR3 totals 15 residues. The CDR3 loop reads CASMAKGPGGDTQYF. The DNA of the CDR3 is TGTGCCAGCATGGCGAAGGGCCCGGGAGGAGATACGCAGTATTTT.

The chain links TRBV6-1 to TRBJ1-5, with unresolved D. Germline CDR1 reads MNHNS; CDR2 reads SASEGT. This CDR3 is 13 amino acids long. Trimming removed 5 bases from V and 2 bases from J, with 7 bases in between. The CDR3 region has the DNA TGTGCCAGCAGTTTGGATGGCAATCAGCCCCAGCATTTT. This sequence encodes CASSLDGNQPQHF.

V and J are TRBV14 and TRBJ2-6, with 10 positions matching TRBD1. The CDR3 extends over 18 amino acids. The V gene end was trimmed by 6 bases and the J gene end by 1 base; junction bases not matched to a gene: 9. Germline V gene lookup returns CDR1 SGHDN and CDR2 FVKESK. CDR3 amino acids: CASRPRQGAESGANVLTF. The CDR3, as DNA: TGTGCCAGCAGACCCCGACAGGGGGCTGAATCTGGGGCCAACGTCCTGACTTTC.

V gene TRBV4-1 combines with J gene TRBJ2-1, with TRBD2 matching over 8 bases. Per germline, CDR1 MGHRA and CDR2 YSYEKL. Trimming cost V 3 bases and J 4 bases; bases outside gene matches: 14. The CDR3 totals 18 residues. The CDR3 loop is CASSHSGQRERGYNEQFF. In DNA, the CDR3 is TGCGCCAGCAGCCACTCCGGACAGCGGGAGAGAGGTTACAATGAGCAGTTCTTC.

This CDR3 reads CAWTPTGPSYEQYF. The CDR3 DNA reads TGTGCCTGGACTCCTACCGGGCCCTCCTACGAGCAGTACTTC. This chain links TRBV30 with TRBJ2-7; D remains ambiguous. V lost 4 bases and J lost 0, with 13 bases in between. There are 14 residues in the CDR3. The germline CDR1 and CDR2 sequences are GTSNPN and SVGIG (reference sequence).

This chain joins TRBV27 and TRBJ2-7; D is ambiguous. Trimming shortened V by 0 bases and J by 3 bases, and 6 bases separated the two germline ends. CDR3 size: 13 residues. The germline V gene encodes CDR1 MNHEY and CDR2 SMNVEV (reference sequence). As DNA, the CDR3 is TGTGCCAGCAGTTTATCGCACCTCTACGAGCAGTACTTC. This translates into CASSLSHLYEQYF.